These 28 T cell receptor beta chains share one sample of origin, sequenced in a study of molecular identifiers for immune sequencing clone quantification. Using its own MiXCR run on the PCR reads, TCRdb lists one record per CDR3 protein. Of some 590,000 distinct CDR3 sequences in the sample, less than 30% were seen once. Input material: naive CD8+ T cells from blood, with Jurkat cell RNA spiked in. Subset described: FACS-sorted CD8+CD4-CCR7+CD45RA+ naive T cells. Every receptor here comes from a human donor in good health. Some libraries in this study had Jurkat cell RNA spiked in.

This clonotype was detected many times. V gene TRBV4-3 combines with J gene TRBJ1-1; D gene uncertain. Trimming pared 3 bases from V and 8 bases from J, leaving 19 bases between. The germline CDR1 and CDR2 sequences are LGHNA and YSLEER. CDR3 length: 15 amino acids. The CDR3 DNA reads as TGCGCCAGCAGCCAGAACCAAAATCTAGCGACAGAAGCTTTCTTT. Translating it yields CASSQNQNLATEAFF.

A few counts support this clonotype. The CDR3, as DNA: TGTGCCAGCAGTTCCGACAGGGGGGTGTTCCACGAGCAGTACTTC. This sequence encodes CASSSDRGVFHEQYF. The chain links TRBV27 to TRBJ2-7; 9 nucleotides line up with TRBD1. This CDR3 is built from 15 residues. CDR1 is MNHEY and CDR2 is SMNVEV in the germline V gene (reference sequence). The V gene end was trimmed by 4 bases and the J gene end by 5 bases; junction bases not matched to a gene: 9.

The count of this clonotype is one. CDR3 nucleotides: TGTGCCAGCGGCCCGGTTCGGGAATCGTGGGAGTTGAACTATGGCTACACCTTC. It codes for CASGPVRESWELNYGYTF. V and J are TRBV7-9 and TRBJ1-2; D not certain. Trimming stripped 8 bases from V and 2 bases from J, with 27 bases between. Germline-derived CDR1 and CDR2 are SEHNR and FQNEAQ (reference sequence). This CDR3 comprises 18 residues.

This clonotype was recorded at least ten times. The chain recombines TRBV5-6 with TRBJ1-5; D call uncertain. The germline V gene has CDR1 SGHDT and CDR2 YYEEEE. This CDR3 has 14 amino acids. The V and J ends lost 4 bases and 1 base respectively, with 9 bases between them. In nucleotides, the CDR3 is TGTGCCAGCAGCCTTAGGGCGAGCAATCAGCCCCAGCATTTT. It yields the protein CASSLRASNQPQHF.

This clonotype was seen at least ten times. The rearrangement joins TRBV6-2 or TRBV6-3 to TRBJ2-2; TRBD1 aligns across 10 bases. Germline V lookup: CDR1 MNHEY, CDR2 SVGEGT. The ends lost 6 bases at V and 7 bases at J; junction bases unmatched: 8. The CDR3 is 15 amino acids. CDR3 DNA sequence: TGTGCCAGCAGGAAAGCGGGACAGGGGTACGGGGAGCTGTTTTTT. Amino acid sequence: CASRKAGQGYGELFF.

As regards this clonotype: The junction differs from germline at one of its ends, possibly a read error. The V call is TRBV20-1, the J call TRBJ2-7; TRBD1 aligns across 7 bases. This CDR3 is 16 amino acids long. Germline V gives CDR1 DFQATT, CDR2 SNEGSKA (reference sequence). For the CDR3, the DNA is TGCAGTGCTACCCCACCTATCCGGGACAGTTCCTACAAGCAGTACTTC. Translating gives CSATPPIRDSSYKQYF.

This clonotype was counted many times. This chain connects TRBV6-6 to TRBJ2-7; 7 bases fit TRBD1. Germline lookup yields CDR1 MNHNY and CDR2 SVGAGI (reference sequence). V trimming: 3 bases; J trimming: 7 bases; junction bases outside the gene matches: 15. This CDR3 has 16 amino acids. CDR3 sequence reads: CASSYPRTGTEFEQYF. The CDR3 nucleotides read TGTGCCAGCAGTTATCCAAGAACCGGGACAGAATTTGAGCAGTACTTC.

The chain recombines TRBV7-9 with TRBJ2-7; D unresolved. Trimming took 2 bases from V and 3 from J, leaving 8 bases between them. Germline assignment: CDR1 SEHNR and CDR2 FQNEAQ (reference sequence). The CDR3 runs 13 residues. This CDR3 is CASSLSFFYEQYF. The CDR3 DNA sequence: TGTGCCAGCAGCTTAAGTTTCTTCTACGAGCAGTACTTC.

As regards this clonotype: This may be a read error, as it is one base from a much larger clone. The DNA for the CDR3 is TGTGCCAGCAGCTTCGGAGAGCGGAACTACGAGCAGTTCTTC. Its protein product is CASSFGERNYEQFF. This sequence joins TRBV7-2 and TRBJ2-1; D might be TRBD2 (5 bases). V lost 3 bases and J 10 bases, leaving 16 bases between the germline ends. Per germline, CDR1 SGHTA and CDR2 FQGNSA. The CDR3 is made up of 14 amino acids.

This clonotype appeared many times. The chain employs TRBV20-1 and TRBJ2-7; 10 nucleotides line up with TRBD1. The V and J ends lost 2 bases and 5 bases, in that order; junction bases with no gene match: 6. Looked up from germline, CDR1 is DFQATT and CDR2 is SNEGSKA (reference sequence). The CDR3 loop spans 14 amino acids. CDR3: CSARPMDRGNEQYF. The CDR3 nucleotides read TGCAGTGCTAGACCAATGGACAGGGGGAACGAGCAGTACTTC.

The chain carries TRBV20-1 and TRBJ2-3; the match to TRBD1 covers 7 bases. V was clipped by 3 bases and J by 1 base; unmatched bases: 10. CDR1 is DFQATT and CDR2 is SNEGSKA in the germline V gene (reference sequence). The length of the CDR3 is 16 residues. The CDR3 loop is CSASVQGPRGTDTQYF. As DNA, the CDR3 is TGCAGTGCTAGCGTACAGGGGCCCCGGGGCACAGATACGCAGTATTTT.

To note about this clonotype: This may arise from a read error, as a much more abundant clone is one base away. The chain couples TRBV28 to TRBJ1-4, with a weak D call TRBD1 (6 bases). Per germline, CDR1 MDHEN and CDR2 SYDVKM. The CDR3 has 16 residues. CDR3 in amino acids: CASSMALGHKGEKLYF. CDR3 coding DNA: TGTGCCAGCAGCATGGCCCTGGGACATAAGGGGGAAAAACTGTATTTT.

J is TRBJ1-1 and V is TRBV20-1; maybe TRBD1 (6 bases). Trimming cost V 0 bases and J 3 bases, with 11 bases left between them. CDR3 length: 14 residues. Germline CDR1 reads DFQATT; CDR2 reads SNEGSKA (reference sequence). CDR3 loop: CSARETGMDTEAFF. The CDR3 nucleotides read TGCAGTGCTAGAGAAACAGGGATGGACACTGAAGCTTTCTTT.

On this clonotype: A much larger clonotype is one base distant, so this may be a read error. The chain is built from TRBV4-3 and TRBJ2-7; tentative D call: TRBD1 (6 bases). This CDR3 comprises 15 residues. Germline lookup yields CDR1 LGHNA and CDR2 YSLEER. In DNA form, the CDR3 reads TGCGCCAGCAGCCCTGAGCCCGACTCAGGGGACGAGCTGTACTTC. Its translation: CASSPEPDSGDELYF.

In its sample, this clonotype was seen once. A read error may explain this, as a much larger clone is one base away. The chain links TRBV3-1 to TRBJ1-1; D ambiguous. CDR1 is LGHDT, CDR2 YNNKEL, per germline (reference sequence). This CDR3 has 15 amino acids. CDR3: CASSQALGINTEALF. Here the CDR3 DNA reads TGTGCCAGCAGCCAAGCTTTGGGGATTAACACTGAAGCTCTCTTT.

About this clonotype itself: A much larger clone is a single base away; this may be a read error. The V and J genes are TRBV4-1 and TRBJ1-1; unclear D gene. This CDR3 has 13 residues. Trimming removed 7 bases from V and 2 bases from J, with 11 bases in between. The germline gives CDR1 MGHRA, CDR2 YSYEKL. The CDR3 here is CASTSGSNTEAFF. The CDR3 region has the DNA TGCGCCAGCACAAGCGGATCAAACACTGAAGCTTTCTTT.

This rearrangement joins TRBV11-2 to TRBJ2-7, with D unresolved. Per the germline V gene, CDR1 is SGHAT and CDR2 is FQNNGV. V was trimmed by 2 bases and J by 3 bases, leaving 8 bases between them. The CDR3 covers 13 residues. The CDR3 region has the DNA TGTGCCAGCAGCTTATCACGTCGCTACGAGCAGTACTTC. Its protein product is CASSLSRRYEQYF.

This clonotype was counted at least ten times. The chain recombines TRBV7-9 with TRBJ2-7, with TRBD1 identical over 11 bases. Trimming cost V 5 bases and J 5 bases; bases outside gene matches: 5. Germline loops: CDR1 SEHNR, CDR2 FQNEAQ (reference sequence). The CDR3 runs to 14 residues. The CDR3 sequence is CASSKDRGHDEQYF. The CDR3 DNA reads as TGTGCCAGCAGCAAGGACAGGGGGCACGACGAGCAGTACTTC.

Turning to this clonotype: One base away lies a much larger clone, so this may be a sequencing read error. The chain carries TRBV12-3 or TRBV12-4 and TRBJ2-5, with 8 bases fitting TRBD1. This CDR3 is 14 amino acids long. Trimming took 4 bases from V and 7 from J; bases not matched to a gene: 8. The CDR3 nucleotides are TGTGCCAGCAGTTCACAGGGGGAGAGAGGGACCCAGTACTTC. This sequence encodes CASSSQGERGTQYF.

There are many counts of this clonotype. The chain links TRBV4-1 to TRBJ2-7; TRBD2 aligns across 12 bases. CDR1 MGHRA and CDR2 YSYEKL come from the germline V gene. The V gene end was trimmed by 3 bases and the J gene end by 4 bases; junction bases not matched to a gene: 4. The CDR3 is 15 amino acids. The CDR3 DNA is TGCGCCAGCAGCCACCTGACTAGCGGGGGATACGAGCAGTACTTC. It yields the protein CASSHLTSGGYEQYF.

This clonotype occurred many times. The V and J genes are TRBV12-3 or TRBV12-4 and TRBJ1-3, with D uncertain. The length of the CDR3 is 13 residues. V was clipped by 4 bases and J by 0 bases, with 4 bases between them. This CDR3 reads CASSSFSGNTIYF. CDR3 nucleotide sequence: TGTGCCAGCAGTTCCTTCTCTGGAAACACCATATATTTT.

This clonotype was detected a few times. Without the conserved terminal phenylalanine or tryptophan, this CDR3 likely stems from a read error. V and J are TRBV5-6 and TRBJ2-3; 12 nucleotides agree with TRBD2. V lost 7 bases to trimming and J lost 2 bases; unmatched junction nucleotides: 14. The CDR3 is 18 amino acids. Germline V lookup: CDR1 SGHDT, CDR2 YYEEEE. Written as DNA, the CDR3 is TGTGCCAGCGGGGGACTAGCGGGTGACCCCTCCTTCACAGATACGCAGTATCTT. Protein product: CASGGLAGDPSFTDTQYL.

About this clonotype itself: This may be a read error, as it is one base from a much larger clone. The rearrangement uses TRBV20-1 and TRBJ2-7; D is unclear. From germline, CDR1 is DFQATT and CDR2 SNEGSKA (reference sequence). CDR3 length equals 12 residues. As DNA, the CDR3 is TGCAGTGCCCGGACCGTGACCTACGAGCAGCACTTC. Translation gives CSARTVTYEQHF.

This clonotype was seen many times. The chain uses TRBV4-1 and TRBJ2-3; D assignment may be TRBD1 or TRBD2 (6 bases each). Trimming stripped 1 base from V and 2 bases from J, with 16 bases between. This CDR3 has 17 amino acids. In germline, CDR1 is MGHRA, CDR2 YSYEKL. CDR3 nucleotide sequence: TGCGCCAGCAGCCAAGCCCCGGCGGGACAATCCACAGATACGCAGTATTTT. It codes for CASSQAPAGQSTDTQYF.

Note on this clonotype: Since a much larger clone is just one base distant, this may be a read error. This chain uses TRBV4-3 with TRBJ2-3; no firm D call. The CDR3 runs 11 residues. CDR1 is LGHNA and CDR2 is YSLEER in the germline V gene. CDR3 nucleotides: TGCGCCAGCAGTCAGCAGGATACGCGGTATTTT. It yields the protein CASSQQDTRYF.

V gene TRBV30 combines with J gene TRBJ2-7, with D uncertain. V lost 3 bases and J 3 bases, leaving 9 bases between the germline ends. Germline lookup yields CDR1 GTSNPN and CDR2 SVGIG (reference sequence). CDR3 length: 12 residues. Here the CDR3 DNA reads TGTGCCTGGAGGACCGAGAACTACGAGCAGTACTTC. Amino acid sequence: CAWRTENYEQYF.

This clonotype has ten or more counts. CDR3 sequence: CASSARRGEETQYF. CDR3 nucleotide sequence: TGTGCCAGCAGCGCCCGAAGGGGTGAGGAGACCCAGTACTTC. This chain links TRBV7-2 with TRBJ2-5, with D perhaps TRBD1 (5 bases). Germline V gives CDR1 SGHTA, CDR2 FQGNSA. CDR3 length: 14 residues. Trimming shortened V by 5 bases and J by 5 bases, and 15 bases separated the two germline ends.

Points on this clonotype: The germline gene is not matched at one end of the junction; a read error may be the cause. J is TRBJ2-6 and V is TRBV5-1, with a possible D match to TRBD1 (5 bases). This CDR3 region has 15 residues. Germline CDR1 SGHRS, CDR2 YFSETQ. CDR3 region: CASTSPSSGANVLPF. The CDR3 nucleotides are TGCGCCAGCACCTCCCCATCCTCTGGGGCCAACGTCCTGCCTTTC.